These T cell receptor beta chains were read from a single sample in a study of T-cell reconstitution after alpha-beta-depleted transplantation in children. MiXCR, applied by TCRdb to the PCR reads, yields one record per CDR3 protein. The sample lists about 980,000 distinct CDR3 sequences; roughly 31% were seen once. The source material was PBMCs, mostly from graft donor cells, sampled 360 days after TCRalphabeta/CD19-depleted stem cell transplant. Receptors originate from a boy younger than two who had a stem cell transplant for SCID, so the T cells may come from the graft donor. CDR3s include the opening cysteine and the closing phenylalanine or tryptophan. A D gene is named only where the DNA matches it firmly. Size is omitted from some rows. Given values are once, few, many or a class for expanded clones.

.,TRBV5-6,few,TRBJ2-4,CASSLKWLRAKNIQYF
.,TRBV20-1,.,TRBJ2-1,CSARASGAGGIGEQFF
TRBD2,TRBV9,.,TRBJ2-2,CASSPSGLAGLNTGELFF
.,TRBV12-3/TRBV12-4,.,TRBJ1-5,CASSFSGPHQPQHF
.,TRBV12-3/TRBV12-4,few,TRBJ1-6,CASSLTGGVSPLHF
.,TRBV20-1,few,TRBJ2-7,CSARDRWYEQYF
.,TRBV5-1,few,TRBJ2-3,CASSSSPTSTDTQYF
TRBD2,TRBV9,.,TRBJ2-7,CASSVGLAEREQYF
.,TRBV15,few,TRBJ1-1,CATSRDWSGGLRRAFF
.,TRBV20-1,once,TRBJ2-7,CATRAVTYEQYF
.,TRBV20-1,once,TRBJ1-6,CTSGGASPLHF
TRBD1,TRBV7-8,once,TRBJ2-5,CASTFLPTGEAAQYF
.,TRBV28,few,TRBJ2-7,CASSLGFSETYEQYF
TRBD2,TRBV2,few,TRBJ2-5,CASSAGTKGVETQYF
TRBD1,TRBV10-3,.,TRBJ2-7,CAISESMAGGTYEQYF
TRBD1,TRBV5-1,.,TRBJ1-1,CASSYRGQGIPEAFF
.,TRBV5-6,.,TRBJ2-7,CASSFLGETYEQYF
TRBD2,TRBV10-3,.,TRBJ2-3,CAISGGLAGGPADTQYF
TRBD1,TRBV5-5,few,TRBJ2-1,CASRRGGAFNEQFF
.,TRBV24-1,few,TRBJ2-1,CATSGVGYNEQFF
TRBD1,TRBV7-7,.,TRBJ2-7,CASSPSPTGLEQYF
.,TRBV5-1,.,TRBJ2-7,CASRVGGTVPYEQYF
.,TRBV10-3,once,TRBJ1-1,CAISESGIPEAFF
.,TRBV7-3,.,TRBJ2-3,CASSLGRGSGTDTQYF
TRBD1,TRBV4-1,.,TRBJ2-3,CASSRSYQGQGFTDTQYF
.,TRBV6-1,.,TRBJ1-1,CASSEWRGRNTEAFF
.,TRBV29-1,.,TRBJ2-5,CSALRETQYF
.,TRBV18,.,TRBJ1-5,CASSQGDGNQPQHF
.,TRBV20-1,few,TRBJ2-5,CSARVGHEETQYF
TRBD1,TRBV5-1,.,TRBJ2-5,CASSLAPTGALETQYF
.,TRBV5-1,.,TRBJ2-4,CASSLGRGQAKNIQYF
TRBD2,TRBV20-1,few,TRBJ2-1,CSAPPWLAGRSSYNEQFF
.,TRBV12-3/TRBV12-4,.,TRBJ2-7,CASSLLGSAYEQYF
TRBD2,TRBV6-1,few,TRBJ2-3,CASRLAGGHGDTQYF
.,TRBV18,.,TRBJ2-1,CASSSQNNEQFF
TRBD2,TRBV20-1,.,TRBJ2-1,CSARVASGSYNEQFF
.,TRBV25-1,.,TRBJ2-1,CASSAQGGPRDEQFF
TRBD2,TRBV28,.,TRBJ2-1,CASSTRGLVGNEQFF
TRBD2,TRBV5-1,many,TRBJ2-5,CASSLRGLAGQETQYF
.,TRBV3-1,.,TRBJ2-2,CASSQSGRYTGELFF
TRBD2,TRBV5-1,.,TRBJ2-7,CASKETSGDYEQYF
TRBD2,TRBV6-2/TRBV6-3,.,TRBJ2-5,CASRRLAGGPTETQYF
TRBD2,TRBV9,.,TRBJ2-7,CASSLGRLAGYTYEQYF
TRBD2,TRBV12-3/TRBV12-4,few,TRBJ2-3,CASTPLAGSSTDTQYF
.,TRBV7-9,.,TRBJ2-2,CASMERGLADHTGELFF